This entry lists 24 T cell receptor beta chains sequenced from one sample in a study of blood T cell repertoires in COVID-19. Method: immunoSEQ multiplex PCR; TCRdb's copy keeps in-frame clones and lacks some. In the table there are about 340,000 clones, approximately 92% of which are singletons. Input material: PBMCs or T cells enriched from blood (not recorded which). These receptors originate from a woman younger than 45 who had recovered from COVID-19.

The V call is TRBV28, the J call TRBJ2-1, with TRBD1 identical over 9 bases. Germline assignment: CDR1 MDHEN and CDR2 SYDVKM. V gave up 1 base and J gave up 0 bases; unmatched junction bases: 13. CDR3 length: 20 residues. The CDR3 nucleotides are TGTGCCAGCAGTTTATCGGGACAGGGAAGAGTGGGGGCCTCCTACAATGAGCAGTTCTTC. Translation gives CASSLSGQGRVGASYNEQFF.

This sequence joins TRBV15 and TRBJ1-3; 8 positions agree with TRBD1. The germline gives CDR1 LNHNV, CDR2 YYDKDF (reference sequence). The CDR3 loop spans 15 amino acids. The junction had 6 bases not matched to a gene; V was cut back by 0 bases and J by 8 bases. CDR3 in amino acids: CATSREGDRRDTIYF. In DNA, the CDR3 is TGTGCCACCAGCAGAGAAGGGGACAGGCGGGACACCATATATTTT.

This clone was seen a few times. The chain recombines TRBV7-2 with TRBJ2-1; no clear D. Trimming pared 1 base from V and 5 bases from J, leaving 9 bases between. The germline gives CDR1 SGHTA, CDR2 FQGNSA. CDR3 length equals 14 residues. The CDR3 bases are TGTGCCAGCAGCTTAGTCGTCAGCGACAATGAGCAGTTCTTC. Its protein product is CASSLVVSDNEQFF.

This chain links TRBV7-9 with TRBJ1-3; perhaps TRBD1 as D (6 bases). V lost 8 bases and J 0 bases, leaving 14 bases between the germline ends. Per the germline V gene, CDR1 is SEHNR and CDR2 is FQNEAQ (reference sequence). The CDR3 contains 15 residues. The DNA of the CDR3 is TGTGCCAGCGAGAGGGGGGGCAGCTCTGGAAACACCATATATTTT. Translation gives CASERGGSSGNTIYF.

J is TRBJ1-2 and V is TRBV7-9; TRBD1 matches 8 bases. Germline-derived CDR1 and CDR2 are SEHNR and FQNEAQ (reference sequence). Trimming cost V 4 bases and J 2 bases; bases outside gene matches: 3. The CDR3 covers 14 residues. The CDR3: CASSSGTGNYGYTF. Here the CDR3 DNA reads TGTGCCAGCAGCTCCGGGACAGGAAACTATGGCTACACCTTC. The whole variable domain, filled in from reference TRBV7-9 and TRBJ1-2, reads DTGVSQNPRHKITKRGQNVTFRCDPISEHNRLYWYRQTLGQGPEFLTYFQNEAQLEKSRLLSDRFSAERPKGSFSTLEIQRTEQGDSAMYLCASSSGTGNYGYTFGSGTRLTVV.

This sequence joins TRBV5-4 and TRBJ2-1, with 8 bases matching TRBD2. V trimming: 5 bases; J trimming: 5 bases; junction bases outside the gene matches: 12. The CDR3 has 16 residues. Germline assignment: CDR1 SGHNT and CDR2 YYREEE (reference sequence). The CDR3 DNA reads TGTGCCAGCAGGGTTGGAGGGGTAGCGGGGAACAATGAGCAGTTCTTC. Protein product: CASRVGGVAGNNEQFF.

J is TRBJ2-2 and V is TRBV7-3; D is unclear. V was clipped by 1 base and J by 4 bases, with 7 bases between them. The germline V gene encodes CDR1 SGHTA and CDR2 FQGTGA. CDR3 length: 14 residues. The DNA of the CDR3 is TGTGCCAGCAGCTTAAGGGCCCGCACCGGGGAGCTGTTTTTT. This sequence encodes CASSLRARTGELFF.

This chain connects TRBV15 to TRBJ1-2; D uncertain. V was cut by 1 base and J by 2 bases, with 8 bases left in between. The germline CDR1 and CDR2 sequences are LNHNV and YYDKDF (reference sequence). CDR3 size: 14 residues. The chain's CDR3 is CATSRVTANYGYTF. CDR3 bases: TGTGCCACCAGCAGAGTTACAGCAAACTATGGCTACACCTTC.

Here the CDR3 DNA reads TGTGCCAGCAGTTTGACTAGCGGGGGCTCCTACGAGCAGTACTTC. Its translation: CASSLTSGGSYEQYF. The rearrangement joins TRBV6-5 to TRBJ2-7; 12 bases map to TRBD2. Germline V CDR1 and CDR2: MNHEY, SVGAGI. This CDR3 region has 15 residues. The J segment lost 0 bases and the V segment lost 4 bases, leaving 1 base of the junction unmatched.

The V call is TRBV28, the J call TRBJ1-5; D perhaps matches TRBD1 (5 bases). V lost 7 bases, J lost 2 bases, and 12 bases lay in between. The CDR3 totals 14 residues. The germline V gene encodes CDR1 MDHEN and CDR2 SYDVKM. The CDR3, as DNA: TGTGCCAGCACTAAGGGGTTAGGCAATCAGCCCCAGCATTTT. Residues: CASTKGLGNQPQHF.

The chain has TRBV9 and TRBJ2-5; tentative D call: TRBD2 (5 bases). V lost 0 bases to trimming and J lost 0 bases, with 6 bases between them. Germline CDR1 and CDR2: SGDLS and YYNGEE. There are 14 residues in the CDR3. The CDR3 DNA sequence: TGTGCCAGCAGCGTAGGGAGGTACCAAGAGACCCAGTACTTC. Protein product: CASSVGRYQETQYF.

The chain is built from TRBV11-2 and TRBJ1-3; D gene uncertain. This CDR3 comprises 12 residues. V lost 9 bases and J 7 bases, leaving 13 bases between the germline ends. Per germline, CDR1 SGHAT and CDR2 FQNNGV. In DNA form, the CDR3 reads TGTGCCAGTTCGTCGGGTGAGAACACCATATATTTT. Its protein is CASSSGENTIYF.

With respect to this clone: One end of the junction is discordant with germline, which a read error may explain. The chain joins TRBV5-8 to TRBJ2-5, with 10 positions matching TRBD1. The length of the CDR3 is 14 residues. The germline CDR1 and CDR2 sequences are SGHTS and YDEGEE. CDR3 sequence reads: CASNLRQGAETQYF. As DNA, the CDR3 is TGTGCCAGCAACTTGCGACAGGGGGCGGAGACCCAGTACTTC.

The CDR3, as DNA: TGCGCCAGCAGCTTTGTGGGAGGGGACACAGATACGCAGTATTTT. Amino acids: CASSFVGGDTDTQYF. The chain couples TRBV5-1 to TRBJ2-3; 7 bases map to TRBD2. Germline V gene data show CDR1 as SGHRS and CDR2 as YFSETQ. The CDR3 covers 15 residues. The V and J ends lost 2 bases and 2 bases, in that order; junction bases with no gene match: 5.

The V gene is TRBV6-2 or TRBV6-3, the J gene TRBJ2-7; no reliable D call. CDR3 length: 12 residues. Germline values: CDR1 MNHEY, CDR2 SVGEGT. V was clipped by 1 base and J by 7 bases, with 8 bases between them. The CDR3 loop reads CASSYFLLEQYF. In DNA form, the CDR3 reads TGTGCCAGCAGTTACTTTCTTCTGGAGCAGTACTTC.

The chain links TRBV12-5 to TRBJ2-1; a possible D gene is TRBD2 (6 bases). Trimming removed 7 bases from V and 7 bases from J, with 14 bases in between. Germline-derived CDR1 and CDR2 are LGHNT and FRNRAP. This CDR3 spans 13 amino acids. CDR3 in amino acids: CASVGGVENEQFF. DNA for the CDR3: TGTGCTAGTGTCGGAGGGGTAGAAAATGAGCAGTTCTTC.

The V call is TRBV19, the J call TRBJ2-7, with D uncertain. Trimming removed 2 bases from V and 1 base from J, with 6 bases in between. Per the germline V gene, CDR1 is LNHDA and CDR2 is SQIVND (reference sequence). This CDR3 region has 13 residues. The CDR3, as DNA: TGTGCCAGTAGTATATTTATTTCCTACGAGCAGTACTTC. Its translation: CASSIFISYEQYF.

The genes are TRBV2 and TRBJ2-2; D is possibly TRBD2 (5 bases). V was pared by 2 bases and J by 1 base, with 11 bases between. The CDR3 extends over 16 amino acids. Germline V gene lookup returns CDR1 SNHLY and CDR2 FYNNEI. The CDR3 DNA follows: TGTGCCAGCAGTGAATTGGGCGGAGGGAACACCGGGGAGCTGTTTTTT. Protein sequence: CASSELGGGNTGELFF.

The chain links TRBV5-1 to TRBJ2-3; TRBD1 matches 9 bases. The germline CDR1 and CDR2 sequences are SGHRS and YFSETQ. The ends lost 1 base at V and 3 bases at J; junction bases unmatched: 3. This CDR3 has 15 residues. The CDR3 coding sequence is TGCGCCAGCAGCTTGAGGACAGGGGAAACAGATACGCAGTATTTT. Encoded protein: CASSLRTGETDTQYF.

This chain connects TRBV15 to TRBJ1-5; 8 bases align to TRBD1. V dropped 1 base and J dropped 6; count of bases not matched to a gene: 5. This CDR3 has 15 amino acids. Germline CDR1 and CDR2: LNHNV and YYDKDF (reference sequence). CDR3 bases: TGTGCCACCAGCAGAGTTGACAGGGGATTTCAGCCCCAGCATTTT. Amino acid sequence: CATSRVDRGFQPQHF.

This sequence joins TRBV11-2 and TRBJ2-1, with D hard to call. Trimming left V 1 base short and J 0 bases short, with 7 bases between. The CDR3 is 15 residues long. Germline V gives CDR1 SGHAT, CDR2 FQNNGV. In DNA, the CDR3 is TGTGCCAGCAGCTTAGTTCCAGTCTCCTACAATGAGCAGTTCTTC. It is translated as CASSLVPVSYNEQFF.

This sequence joins TRBV28 and TRBJ2-6; D ambiguous. Trimming cost V 5 bases and J 0 bases, with 8 bases left between them. The CDR3 loop spans 15 amino acids. Germline assignment: CDR1 MDHEN and CDR2 SYDVKM. CDR3 region: CASSHSGSGANVLTF. DNA of the CDR3: TGTGCCAGCAGTCACTCAGGCTCTGGGGCCAACGTCCTGACTTTC.

This clone was found once. The chain employs TRBV7-8 and TRBJ2-1; 9 nucleotides match TRBD1. Looked up from germline, CDR1 is SGHVS and CDR2 is FQNEAQ. V lost 5 bases and J lost 8; bases outside the gene matches: 10. CDR3 size: 15 residues. The DNA of the CDR3 is TGTGCCAGCAGCACGGACAGGGGATTCACAGATGAGCAGTTCTTC. It is translated as CASSTDRGFTDEQFF.

In its sample, this clone was seen a few times. The chain has TRBV19 and TRBJ2-3; 7 bases are a match to TRBD1. Germline loops: CDR1 LNHDA, CDR2 SQIVND (reference sequence). The CDR3 runs 14 residues. After removal of 4 bases from V and 2 bases from J, the junction contained 3 bases not matched to a gene. In nucleotides, the CDR3 is TGTGCCAGTAGTAGGGGACAGCCCACAGATACGCAGTATTTT. Amino acid sequence: CASSRGQPTDTQYF.